Given below is one T cell receptor beta chain in context. Its target is unknown. The sample belongs to a study of T cell responses to AZD1222 COVID-19 vaccine. This CDR3 is 14 amino acids long. Germline CDR1 and CDR2: SGHRS and YFSETQ. V was shortened by 0 bases and J by 8 bases, with 14 bases between the two germline ends. Study-level results: Only after the peak T cell response were repertoires sampled. Targeting of unmutated variant regions was reportedly seen in nearly half of spike-specific TCRs.

TCRdb's table, derived via immunoSEQ multiplex PCR, lists solely in-frame clones and lacks some. Altogether roughly 200,000 clones are present, 90% to 95% being singletons, with the ten largest covering 3.6%. This TCR derives from an adult who received the MenACWY meningococcal vaccine as a control. The source was peripheral blood, collected 28 days after the second dose of the MenACWY control vaccine. The rearrangement joins TRBV5-1 to TRBJ1-1; unclear D gene. The CDR3 sequence is CASSLGSSVEEAFF. CDR3 bases: TGCGCCAGCAGCTTGGGCTCGTCGGTGGAGGAAGCTTTCTTT.